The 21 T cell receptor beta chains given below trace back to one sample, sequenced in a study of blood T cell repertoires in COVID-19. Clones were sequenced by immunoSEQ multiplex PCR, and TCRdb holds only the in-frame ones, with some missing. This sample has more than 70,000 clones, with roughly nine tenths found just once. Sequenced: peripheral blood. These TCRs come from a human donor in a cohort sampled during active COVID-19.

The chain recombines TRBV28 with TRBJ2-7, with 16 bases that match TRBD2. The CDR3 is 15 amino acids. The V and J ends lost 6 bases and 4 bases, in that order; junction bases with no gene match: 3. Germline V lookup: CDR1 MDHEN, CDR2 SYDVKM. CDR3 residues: CASSMGLAGGYEQYF. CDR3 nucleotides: TGTGCCAGCAGCATGGGACTAGCGGGAGGGTACGAGCAGTACTTC.

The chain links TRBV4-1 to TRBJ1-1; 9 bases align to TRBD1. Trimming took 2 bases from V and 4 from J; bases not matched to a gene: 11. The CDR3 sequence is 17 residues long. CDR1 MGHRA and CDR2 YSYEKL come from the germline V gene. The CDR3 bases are TGCGCCAGCAGCCAACCGCTCCGGGACAGGGAACTCACTGAAGCTTTCTTT. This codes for CASSQPLRDRELTEAFF.

CDR3 in amino acids: CATSRDQGYEQYF. The CDR3 coding sequence is TGTGCCACCAGCAGGGATCAGGGATACGAGCAGTACTTC. The chain uses TRBV15 and TRBJ2-7, with D possibly TRBD1 on 5 matching bases. Germline CDR1 reads LNHNV; CDR2 reads YYDKDF (reference sequence). V was cut by 3 bases and J by 4 bases, with 10 bases left in between. The CDR3 sequence is 13 residues long.

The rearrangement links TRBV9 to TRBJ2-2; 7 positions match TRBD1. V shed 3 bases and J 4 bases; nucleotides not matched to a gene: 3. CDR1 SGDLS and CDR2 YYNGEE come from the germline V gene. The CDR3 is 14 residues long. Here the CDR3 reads CASSGTGRTGELFF. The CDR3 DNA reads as TGTGCCAGCAGCGGGACAGGTCGCACCGGGGAGCTGTTTTTT.

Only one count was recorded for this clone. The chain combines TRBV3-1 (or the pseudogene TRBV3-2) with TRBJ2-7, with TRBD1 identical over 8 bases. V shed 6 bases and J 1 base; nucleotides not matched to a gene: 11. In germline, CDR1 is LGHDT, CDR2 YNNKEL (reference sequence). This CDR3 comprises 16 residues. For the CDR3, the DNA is TGTGCCAGCAGTCCGCCATCCGACAGGGGATCCTACGAGCAGTACTTC. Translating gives CASSPPSDRGSYEQYF.

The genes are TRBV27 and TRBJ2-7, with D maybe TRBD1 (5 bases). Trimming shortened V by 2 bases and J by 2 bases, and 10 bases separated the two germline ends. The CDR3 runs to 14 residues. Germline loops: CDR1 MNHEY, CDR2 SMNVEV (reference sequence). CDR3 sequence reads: CASSLGPGPYEQYF. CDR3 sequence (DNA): TGTGCCAGCAGTTTAGGGCCAGGGCCCTACGAGCAGTACTTC.

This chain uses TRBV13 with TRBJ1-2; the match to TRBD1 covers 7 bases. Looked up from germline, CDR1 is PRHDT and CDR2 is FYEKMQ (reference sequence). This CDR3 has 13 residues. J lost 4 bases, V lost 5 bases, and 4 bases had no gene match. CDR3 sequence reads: CASSPGQIYGYTF. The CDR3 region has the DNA TGTGCCAGCAGCCCGGGACAGATCTATGGCTACACCTTC.

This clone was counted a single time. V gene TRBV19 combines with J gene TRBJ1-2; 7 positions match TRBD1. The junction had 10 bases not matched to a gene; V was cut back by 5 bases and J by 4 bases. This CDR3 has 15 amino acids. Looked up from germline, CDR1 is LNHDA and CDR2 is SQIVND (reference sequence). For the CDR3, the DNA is TGTGCCAGTAGTTCCGAGACAGGGTCGGCCTATGGCTACACCTTC. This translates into CASSSETGSAYGYTF.

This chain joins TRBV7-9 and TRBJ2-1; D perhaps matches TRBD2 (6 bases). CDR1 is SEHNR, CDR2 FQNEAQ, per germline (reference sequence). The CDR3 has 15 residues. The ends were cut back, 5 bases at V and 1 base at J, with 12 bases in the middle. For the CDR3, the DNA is TGTGCCAGCAGCCAACTAGCAAATTCCTACAATGAGCAGTTCTTC. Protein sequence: CASSQLANSYNEQFF.

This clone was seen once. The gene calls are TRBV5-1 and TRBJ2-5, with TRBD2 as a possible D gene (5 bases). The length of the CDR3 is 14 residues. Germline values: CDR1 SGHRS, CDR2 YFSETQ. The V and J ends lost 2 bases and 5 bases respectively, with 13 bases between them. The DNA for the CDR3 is TGCGCCAGCAGCTTCCTCAGGCCGGGGGAGACCCAGTACTTC. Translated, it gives CASSFLRPGETQYF.

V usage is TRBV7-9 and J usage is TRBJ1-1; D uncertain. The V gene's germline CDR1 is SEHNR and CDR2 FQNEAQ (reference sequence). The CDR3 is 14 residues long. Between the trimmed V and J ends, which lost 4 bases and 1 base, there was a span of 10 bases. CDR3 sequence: CASSSTTTNTEAFF. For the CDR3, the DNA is TGTGCCAGCAGCTCGACGACTACGAACACTGAAGCTTTCTTT.

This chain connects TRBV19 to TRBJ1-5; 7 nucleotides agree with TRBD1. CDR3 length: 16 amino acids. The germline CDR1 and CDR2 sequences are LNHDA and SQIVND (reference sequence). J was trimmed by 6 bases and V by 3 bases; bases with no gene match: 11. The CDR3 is CASSMGRGMGGQPQHF. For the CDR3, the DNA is TGTGCCAGTAGTATGGGCAGGGGGATGGGAGGTCAGCCCCAGCATTTT.

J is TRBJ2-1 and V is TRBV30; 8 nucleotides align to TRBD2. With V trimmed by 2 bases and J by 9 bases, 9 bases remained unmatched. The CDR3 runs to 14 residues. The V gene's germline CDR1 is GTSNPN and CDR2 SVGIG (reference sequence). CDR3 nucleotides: TGTGCCTGGAGTTTTAATAGCGGGGAGGGTGAGCAGTTCTTC. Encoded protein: CAWSFNSGEGEQFF. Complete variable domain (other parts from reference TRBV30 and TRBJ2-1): SQTIHQWPATLVQPVGSPLSLECTVEGTSNPNLYWYRQAAGRGLQLLFYSVGIGQISSEVPQNLSASRPQDRQFILSSKKLLLSDSGFYLCAWSFNSGEGEQFFGPGTRLTVL.

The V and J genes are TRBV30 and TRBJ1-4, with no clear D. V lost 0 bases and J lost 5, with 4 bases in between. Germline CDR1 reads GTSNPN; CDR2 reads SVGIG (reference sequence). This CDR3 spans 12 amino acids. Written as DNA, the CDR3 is TGTGCCTGGAGTGTACGGAATGAAAAACTGTTTTTT. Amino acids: CAWSVRNEKLFF.

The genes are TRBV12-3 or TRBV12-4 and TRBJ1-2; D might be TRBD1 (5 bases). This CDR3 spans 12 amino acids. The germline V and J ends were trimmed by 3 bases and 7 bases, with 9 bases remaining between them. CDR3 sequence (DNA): TGTGCCAGCAGTTTCTCGGGGGTTGGCTACACCTTC. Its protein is CASSFSGVGYTF.

As DNA, the CDR3 is TGCGCCAGCAGCTTCAGTCTAGCGGGAGGACGGGGGCAAGAGACCCAGTACTTC. It yields the protein CASSFSLAGGRGQETQYF. The chain uses TRBV5-1 and TRBJ2-5; 11 positions agree with TRBD2. Per germline, CDR1 SGHRS and CDR2 YFSETQ. Unmatched junction bases numbered 11, after V lost 2 bases and J lost 2 bases. The CDR3 runs to 18 residues.

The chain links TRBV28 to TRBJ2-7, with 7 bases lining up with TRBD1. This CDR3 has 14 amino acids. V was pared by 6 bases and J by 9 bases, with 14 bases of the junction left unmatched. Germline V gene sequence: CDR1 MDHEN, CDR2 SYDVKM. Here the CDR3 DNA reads TGTGCCAGCAGAACGGAGACAGGGTCTCAAGTGCAGTACTTC. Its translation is CASRTETGSQVQYF.

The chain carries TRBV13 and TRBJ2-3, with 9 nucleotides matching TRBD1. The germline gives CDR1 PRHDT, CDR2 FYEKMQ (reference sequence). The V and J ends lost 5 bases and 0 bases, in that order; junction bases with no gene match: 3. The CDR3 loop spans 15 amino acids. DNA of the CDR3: TGTGCCAGCAGCCGGACAGGGGTAAGCACAGATACGCAGTATTTT. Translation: CASSRTGVSTDTQYF.

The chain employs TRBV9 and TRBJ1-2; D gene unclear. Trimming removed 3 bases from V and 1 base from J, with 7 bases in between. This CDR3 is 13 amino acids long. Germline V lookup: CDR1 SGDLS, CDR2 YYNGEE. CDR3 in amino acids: CASSARDNYGYTF. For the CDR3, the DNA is TGTGCCAGCAGCGCACGCGATAACTATGGCTACACCTTC.

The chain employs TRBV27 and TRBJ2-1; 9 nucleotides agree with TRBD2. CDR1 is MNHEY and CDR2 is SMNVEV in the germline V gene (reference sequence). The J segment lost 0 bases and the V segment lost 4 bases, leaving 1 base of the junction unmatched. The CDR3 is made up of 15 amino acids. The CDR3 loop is CASSSAGGSYNEQFF. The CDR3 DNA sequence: TGTGCCAGCAGTTCAGCGGGGGGCTCCTACAATGAGCAGTTCTTC.

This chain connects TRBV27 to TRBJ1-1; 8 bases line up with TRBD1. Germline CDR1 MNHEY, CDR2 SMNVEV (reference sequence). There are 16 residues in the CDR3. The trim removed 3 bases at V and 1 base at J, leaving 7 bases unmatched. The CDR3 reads CASSFLRTGSNTEAFF. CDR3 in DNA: TGTGCCAGCAGTTTTTTGAGGACAGGGTCGAACACTGAAGCTTTCTTT.